The 14 T cell receptor beta chains in this list originate from one sample, sequenced in a study of cytomegalovirus exposure and HLA in healthy donors. PCR used 60 Vbeta primers and 13 Jbeta primers. Only in-frame clones appear in the TCRdb table, and some are missing; sequencing was by immunoSEQ multiplex PCR. Its table records 150,000 to 200,000 clones. The sample was PBMCs. The source is a man younger than 40 in good health and CMV-seronegative.

This chain connects TRBV2 to TRBJ2-7; 10 bases match TRBD1. The CDR3 length is 15 residues. J lost 1 base, V lost 4 bases, and 4 bases had no gene match. Germline V gene sequence: CDR1 SNHLY, CDR2 FYNNEI. CDR3 bases: TGTGCCAGCAGTGTAGACAGGGGGCCTTCCTACGAGCAGTACTTC. This gives the protein CASSVDRGPSYEQYF.

On this clone itself: Other nucleotide sequences in the sample specify the same CDR3. The chain combines TRBV7-9 with TRBJ2-5; 9 bases line up with TRBD1. The CDR3 is 16 amino acids. Per the germline V gene, CDR1 is SEHNR and CDR2 is FQNEAQ (reference sequence). V gave up 5 bases and J gave up 4 bases; unmatched junction bases: 11. The CDR3, as DNA: TGTGCCAGCAGCCCGCAGAGACAGGGGGTCGGAGAGACCCAGTACTTC. It specifies CASSPQRQGVGETQYF. Full variable domain (missing parts from reference TRBV7-9 and TRBJ2-5): DTGVSQNPRHKITKRGQNVTFRCDPISEHNRLYWYRQTLGQGPEFLTYFQNEAQLEKSRLLSDRFSAERPKGSFSTLEIQRTEQGDSAMYLCASSPQRQGVGETQYFGPGTRLLVL.

The V and J genes are TRBV29-1 and TRBJ2-1; 7 positions agree with TRBD2. V lost 6 bases, J lost 9 bases, and 5 bases stayed unmatched. Per germline, CDR1 SQVTM and CDR2 ANQGSEA. The CDR3 runs to 11 residues. CDR3 coding DNA: TGCAGCGTACCGGAGCGGGGTGAGCAGTTCTTC. It translates to CSVPERGEQFF.

The CDR3: CASSKLHYGYTF. CDR3 DNA: TGTGCCAGCAGCAAACTTCACTATGGCTACACCTTC. This sequence joins TRBV21-1 and TRBJ1-2. TRBV21-1 is reported as a pseudogene. CDR3 length: 12 residues.

The chain employs TRBV15 and TRBJ1-1; 9 nucleotides agree with TRBD1. V was clipped by 5 bases and J by 1 base; unmatched bases: 5. Germline CDR1 is LNHNV and CDR2 is YYDKDF (reference sequence). This CDR3 is built from 15 residues. The CDR3: CATSPKGQGNTEAFF. CDR3 bases: TGTGCCACCAGCCCCAAGGGACAGGGGAACACTGAAGCTTTCTTT. The complete variable domain, with remaining parts taken from reference TRBV15 and TRBJ1-1, reads DAMVIQNPRYQVTQFGKPVTLSCSQTLNHNVMYWYQQKSSQAPKLLFHYYDKDFNNEADTPDNFQSRRPNTSFCFLDIRSPGLGDTAMYLCATSPKGQGNTEAFFGQGTRLTVV.

The chain links TRBV4-3 to TRBJ2-3; D perhaps matches TRBD2 (5 bases). Germline V gene data show CDR1 as LGHNA and CDR2 as YSLEER. V gave up 1 base and J gave up 0 bases, with 8 bases separating them. The CDR3 is 15 residues long. CDR3 in DNA: TGCGCCAGCAGCCAAGTTGAGGGTAGCACAGATACGCAGTATTTT. Amino acid sequence: CASSQVEGSTDTQYF.

The rearrangement links TRBV18 to TRBJ2-2; TRBD2 is a possible D gene (5 bases). There are 15 residues in the CDR3. V was trimmed by 1 base and J by 3 bases, leaving 9 bases between them. Germline lookup yields CDR1 KGHSH and CDR2 LQKENI. The CDR3 is CASSPQEDYTGELFF. The DNA of the CDR3 is TGTGCCAGCTCACCACAGGAGGATTACACCGGGGAGCTGTTTTTT.

The chain recombines TRBV4-1 with TRBJ2-7, with 7 bases identical to TRBD2. This CDR3 region has 18 residues. In germline, CDR1 is MGHRA, CDR2 YSYEKL. The V segment lost 0 bases and the J segment 3 bases; nucleotides outside the gene matches: 14. The CDR3 reads CASSQEWSSGRSRYEQYF. The DNA for the CDR3 is TGCGCCAGCAGCCAAGAATGGAGTAGCGGGCGATCTCGCTACGAGCAGTACTTC.

V gene TRBV10-3 combines with J gene TRBJ1-6; possibly TRBD1 for D (6 bases). Germline CDR1 and CDR2: ENHRY and SYGVKD. CDR3 length: 15 residues. Trimming shortened V by 3 bases and J by 6 bases, and 12 bases separated the two germline ends. Here the CDR3 reads CAISDMGAANSPLHF. For the CDR3, the DNA is TGTGCCATCAGTGACATGGGGGCGGCTAATTCACCCCTCCACTTT.

The V and J genes are TRBV30 and TRBJ1-5; D is unclear. This CDR3 comprises 15 residues. Per germline, CDR1 GTSNPN and CDR2 SVGIG (reference sequence). V lost 2 bases, J lost 4 bases, and 15 bases lay in between. The CDR3 reads CAWSMVGRNNQPQHF. The DNA of the CDR3 is TGTGCCTGGAGTATGGTAGGCAGGAATAATCAGCCCCAGCATTTT.

Of note for this clone: Other DNA variants within this sample encode the same CDR3. The chain employs TRBV18 and TRBJ2-3, with D unclear. Germline-derived CDR1 and CDR2 are KGHSH and LQKENI. The V and J ends lost 6 bases and 0 bases respectively, with 4 bases between them. The CDR3 spans 12 residues. In DNA form, the CDR3 reads TGTGCCAGCTCCCCGAGCACAGATACGCAGTATTTT. It is translated as CASSPSTDTQYF.

The V call is TRBV7-8, the J call TRBJ1-2, with D perhaps TRBD1 (5 bases). The CDR3 loop spans 13 amino acids. V was pared by 8 bases and J by 8 bases, with 18 bases between. Germline V gene data show CDR1 as SGHVS and CDR2 as FQNEAQ. For the CDR3, the DNA is TGTGCCAGCTCTCGGAGCAGGGTCCAGGGCTACACCTTC. Encoded protein: CASSRSRVQGYTF.

Here the CDR3 reads CASSVDRGTSAFEQFF. The CDR3 coding sequence is TGTGCCAGCAGCGTAGATAGAGGGACTAGCGCTTTTGAGCAGTTCTTC. J is TRBJ2-1 and V is TRBV9, with 10 nucleotides matching TRBD2. Germline V gene data show CDR1 as SGDLS and CDR2 as YYNGEE. Trimming removed 0 bases from V and 9 bases from J; junction bases left unmatched: 9. The CDR3 length is 16 residues.

V gene TRBV5-4 combines with J gene TRBJ1-5; a possible D gene is TRBD1 (6 bases). Germline values: CDR1 SGHNT, CDR2 YYREEE (reference sequence). The CDR3 is 15 amino acids. V gave up 3 bases and J gave up 6 bases, with 16 bases separating them. Here the CDR3 DNA reads TGTGCCAGCAGCTCCACAGGGTACCCAGGTCAGCCCCAGCATTTT. Protein product: CASSSTGYPGQPQHF.